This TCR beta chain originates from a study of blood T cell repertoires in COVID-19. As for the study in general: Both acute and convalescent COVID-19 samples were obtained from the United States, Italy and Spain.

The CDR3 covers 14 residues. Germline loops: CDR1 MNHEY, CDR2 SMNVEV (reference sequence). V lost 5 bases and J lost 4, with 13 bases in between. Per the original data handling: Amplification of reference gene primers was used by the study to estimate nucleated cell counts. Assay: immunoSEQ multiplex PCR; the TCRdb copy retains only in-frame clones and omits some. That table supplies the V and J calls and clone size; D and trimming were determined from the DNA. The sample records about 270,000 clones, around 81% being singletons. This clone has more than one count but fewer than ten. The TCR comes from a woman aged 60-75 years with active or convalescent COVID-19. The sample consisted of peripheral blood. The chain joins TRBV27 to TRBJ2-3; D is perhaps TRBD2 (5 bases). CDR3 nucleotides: TGTGCCAGCAGTAGGTCTAGAGCGGCAGATACGCAGTATTTT. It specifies CASSRSRAADTQYF.